These 17 T cell receptor beta chains came from one sample sequenced in a study of T cell repertoires in cytomegalovirus infection. MiXCR, applied by TCRdb to the reads, yields one record per CDR3 protein. The table lists approximately 49,000 distinct CDR3 sequences, roughly 20% of them singletons, with about 26% in the top ten. Their antigen targets remain unknown. Source: CD8+ T cells from cultured PBMCs, taken from culture after CMV antigen stimulation. These receptor sequences come from a human donor in good health (CMV status not recorded). Some clones in this sample may be carry-over from other donors' samples.

This clonotype has more than one count but fewer than ten. The genes are TRBV28 and TRBJ1-1; the D is unclear. The germline V and J ends were trimmed by 5 bases and 3 bases, with 19 bases remaining between them. Germline CDR1 and CDR2: MDHEN and SYDVKM. The CDR3 has 16 amino acids. This chain's CDR3 is CASSPPVHVDDTEAFF. The CDR3 DNA follows: TGTGCCAGCAGTCCCCCAGTCCACGTTGACGACACTGAAGCTTTCTTT.

This clonotype was detected only once. The junction departs from germline at one end; a sequencing error may be responsible. The chain combines TRBV20-1 with TRBJ1-1; D not resolved. The CDR3 spans 11 residues. The V gene's germline CDR1 is DFQATT and CDR2 SNEGSKA (reference sequence). The CDR3 region is CSAPDVGSLVF. As DNA, the CDR3 is TGCAGTGCTCCGGACGTAGGAAGCTTAGTCTTT.

This chain links TRBV11-2 with TRBJ2-1; D remains ambiguous. CDR1 and CDR2 from the germline V gene are SGHAT and FQNNGV. This CDR3 spans 16 amino acids. V was shortened by 3 bases and J by 3 bases, with 15 bases between the two germline ends. CDR3 sequence: CASSLAGNGFYNEQFF. The CDR3 nucleotides read TGTGCCAGCAGCTTGGCTGGTAACGGGTTCTACAATGAGCAGTTCTTC.

This clonotype appeared a few times. This chain joins TRBV9 and TRBJ2-1; 8 bases fit TRBD1. The CDR3 length is 13 residues. The junction had 5 bases not matched to a gene; V was cut back by 2 bases and J by 10 bases. Germline lookup yields CDR1 SGDLS and CDR2 YYNGEE. The CDR3 sequence: CASSVGQGSEQFF. The CDR3 nucleotides are TGTGCCAGCAGCGTCGGACAGGGTAGCGAGCAGTTCTTC.

The table lists this clonotype with a few counts. The chain couples TRBV11-2 to TRBJ2-2; D uncertain. The V gene lost 1 base and the J gene lost 1 base, with 13 bases spanning the gap. The CDR3 is 17 amino acids. CDR1 is SGHAT, CDR2 FQNNGV, per germline. This chain's CDR3 is CASSLGSARLNTGELFF. CDR3 sequence (DNA): TGTGCCAGCAGCTTAGGCTCAGCGAGACTGAACACCGGGGAGCTGTTTTTT.

In nucleotides, the CDR3 is TGTGCCAGTAGTATTGGACAGGGTAGGGTAAATCAGCCCCAGCATTTT. Its translation: CASSIGQGRVNQPQHF. V is TRBV19 and J is TRBJ1-5; the match to TRBD1 covers 8 bases. The V segment lost 3 bases and the J segment 4 bases; nucleotides outside the gene matches: 8. Germline V lookup: CDR1 LNHDA, CDR2 SQIVND (reference sequence). This CDR3 is built from 16 residues.

This clonotype was seen a handful of times. The rearrangement joins TRBV7-6 to TRBJ2-2, with D perhaps given as TRBD1 or TRBD2 (5 bases each). This CDR3 is built from 19 residues. Trimming took off 1 base at V and 3 bases at J, with 21 bases between the two ends. From germline, CDR1 is SGHVS and CDR2 FNYEAQ. For the CDR3, the DNA is TGTGCCAGCAGCTTAGAACAGGATCAATTCGTGGGACACACCGGGGAGCTGTTTTTT. Translated: CASSLEQDQFVGHTGELFF.

This clonotype was seen repeatedly, ten times or more. CDR3 DNA: TGTGCCAGCAGTGAAGCAGTTACAGAGGTCAATGAGCAGTTCTTC. Translating gives CASSEAVTEVNEQFF. V usage is TRBV6-1 and J usage is TRBJ2-1; D gene unclear. The CDR3 contains 15 residues. Trimming took off 0 bases at V and 6 bases at J, with 12 bases between the two ends. Looked up from germline, CDR1 is MNHNS and CDR2 is SASEGT.

This clonotype is categorized as medium-sized. This sequence joins TRBV7-8 and TRBJ1-4, with D hard to call. V was pared by 1 base and J by 3 bases, with 9 bases between. CDR1 SGHVS and CDR2 FQNEAQ come from the germline V gene. The length of the CDR3 is 15 residues. The CDR3 nucleotides read TGTGCCAGCAGCTTAGGGGCCAGGTCTAATGAAAAACTGTTTTTT. As protein: CASSLGARSNEKLFF. Variable domain in full (rest from reference TRBV7-8 and TRBJ1-4): GAGVSQSPRYKVAKRGQDVALRCDPISGHVSLFWYQQALGQGPEFLTYFQNEAQLDKSGLPSDRFFAERPEGSVSTLKIQRTQQEDSAVYLCASSLGARSNEKLFFGSGTQLSVL.

This chain connects TRBV27 to TRBJ2-5; no clear D gene. This CDR3 has 14 amino acids. Per germline, CDR1 MNHEY and CDR2 SMNVEV (reference sequence). Trimming pared 6 bases from V and 5 bases from J, leaving 16 bases between. The chain's CDR3 is CASSPLARWETQYF. The CDR3 region has the DNA TGTGCCAGCAGCCCCTTGGCTAGATGGGAGACCCAGTACTTC.

In its sample, this clonotype was seen once. V gene TRBV5-3 combines with J gene TRBJ1-1; unclear D gene. TRBV5-3 is an ORF, and what it does is uncertain. Trimming cost V 8 bases and J 5 bases, with 13 bases left between them. The CDR3 extends over 12 amino acids. CDR3 in DNA: TGTGCCAGCAGCGGACCCCTAACTGAAGCTTTCTTT. Translation gives CASSGPLTEAFF.

V gene TRBV28 combines with J gene TRBJ1-5; D gene unclear. Trimming took 6 bases from V and 3 from J, leaving 12 bases between them. This CDR3 has 14 residues. CDR1 and CDR2 from the germline V gene are MDHEN and SYDVKM. The CDR3: CASSPRRTNQPQHF. In DNA, the CDR3 is TGTGCCAGCAGCCCCCGCCGGACCAATCAGCCCCAGCATTTT.

The chain joins TRBV7-6 to TRBJ2-2; a possible D gene is TRBD2 (6 bases). The CDR3 consists of 13 residues. Germline CDR1 is SGHVS and CDR2 is FNYEAQ. With 5 bases removed from V and 8 bases from J, the gap between germline ends came to 12 bases. CDR3 loop: CASSGRSTGELFF. In DNA, the CDR3 is TGTGCCAGCAGCGGGAGGAGTACTGGGGAGCTGTTTTTT. Full variable domain (remainder filled in from reference TRBV7-6 and TRBJ2-2): GAGVSQSPRYKVTKRGQDVALRCDPISGHVSLYWYRQALGQGPEFLTYFNYEAQQDKSGLPNDRFSAERPEGSISTLTIQRTEQRDSAMYRCASSGRSTGELFFGEGSRLTVL.

The rearrangement links TRBV20-1 to TRBJ2-1; unclear D gene. Between the trimmed V and J ends, which lost 3 bases and 2 bases, there was a span of 17 bases. The CDR3 length is 16 residues. Germline V gene data show CDR1 as DFQATT and CDR2 as SNEGSKA (reference sequence). The CDR3, as DNA: TGCAGTGCTAGTATCAACCAACTTAGGCCCTACAATGAGCAGTTCTTC. This sequence encodes CSASINQLRPYNEQFF.

This clonotype was found a few times. The chain employs TRBV7-7 and TRBJ2-3; D unclear. Trimming stripped 0 bases from V and 7 bases from J, with 8 bases between. CDR1 and CDR2 from the germline V gene are SSHAT and FNYEAQ (reference sequence). This CDR3 is built from 13 residues. Here the CDR3 reads CASSLALGYTQYF. The CDR3 DNA follows: TGTGCCAGCAGCTTAGCCCTCGGCTATACGCAGTATTTT. Variable domain in full (rest from reference TRBV7-7 and TRBJ2-3): GAGVSQSPRYKVTKRGQDVTLRCDPISSHATLYWYQQALGQGPEFLTYFNYEAQPDKSGLPSDRFSAERPEGSISTLTIQRTEQRDSAMYRCASSLALGYTQYFGPGTRLTVL.

This clonotype showed up just a few times. The genes are TRBV7-2 and TRBJ2-7; D is undetermined. The germline gives CDR1 SGHTA, CDR2 FQGNSA. Trimming stripped 1 base from V and 2 bases from J, with 3 bases between. This CDR3 has 12 residues. The CDR3 is CASSLEPYEQYF. The CDR3 nucleotides read TGTGCCAGCAGCTTAGAACCCTACGAGCAGTACTTC.

Only one count was recorded for this clonotype. This chain uses TRBV6-4 with TRBJ2-7, with a tentative D call TRBD1 (5 bases). The CDR3 consists of 15 residues. V lost 5 bases and J lost 3, with 17 bases in between. Germline V CDR1 and CDR2: MRHNA, SNTAGT. CDR3 sequence: CASSPLGALHYEQYF. The CDR3 nucleotides read TGTGCCAGCAGTCCTCTAGGGGCACTACACTACGAGCAGTACTTC.